What follows is one T cell receptor (beta chain) and its context. This receptor's antigen is unknown. No per-base quality is available; no much larger clone lies one base away. TCRbeta CDR3 regions were amplified from genomic DNA by means of the immunoSEQ Assay, a bias-controlled multiplex PCR. The study's processing was this. Within the assay, amplification of reference gene primers was used to estimate how many nucleated cells each sample contained. To quantify the absolute abundance of each unique TCRbeta CDR3 rearrangement, sequence reads were collapsed and filtered. Productive Simpson clonality was computed per sample as the square root of Simpson's diversity index over productive rearrangements. Entries here come from immuneACCESS through TCRdb and include only in-frame sequences with V and J called. Some clones fail to appear in such tables; in the studies checked, an unresolved V gene covers under half of the shortfall, and the cause of the remainder is unknown. V and J calls and clone size are as listed in that table; D and trimming were resolved from the DNA. Across this sample there are about 110,000 clones, with 85% seen only once. About 13% of the sample is held by the ten biggest clonotypes.

This sample was included in a study of blood T cell repertoires in COVID-19 (dated by TCRdb to 2018 to 2020). Some background on the complete study: Samples covering the acute and convalescent phases of COVID-19 were provided by collaborators in the United States, Italy and Spain. Where HLA class I and class II types were available, the types were taken from metadata supplied by the sample provider, not from assay-based typing. Subjects who had been exposed to COVID-19, were actively infected with it, or had recovered from it provided the deeply sampled blood TCRbeta repertoires that made up the dataset. The material from the prospective study consisted of cDNA or gDNA derived from T cells, B-cell-depleted T cells, or PBMCs. Sample metadata almost always included a de-identified subject ID, COVID-19 status, age in years and sex. The samples were drawn from the first 160 participants of the ongoing ImmuneRACE study and from some 1,300 subjects provided by 6 global collaborators. The repertoires were made available in a free public database intended to serve as a resource for research on the immune response to SARS-CoV-2.

Via the germline V gene, CDR1 is SGHRS and CDR2 YFSETQ. V is reduced by 6 bases and J by 13 bases, leaving a spacing of 10 bases between them. Including the terminal cysteine and phenylalanine, the CDR3 comprises 9 residues. This entry keeps only the CDR3 DNA: 27 bases, framed from base 1. The paper as a whole reports these results and caveats: The amount of clinical and demographic metadata varied by source and participant and was provided uncurated.

Whole blood was collected in K2EDTA tubes by collaborating institutions according to the institutions' own protocols. For TCRbeta analysis, collaborator samples were shipped as frozen whole blood, as isolated PBMCs, or as DNA extracted from either sample type. The chain uses TRBV5-1 and TRBJ1-2, with the D gene not clear enough to name. Sequenced material: peripheral blood. This receptor was taken from a human donor in a cohort sampled during active COVID-19. For the CDR3, the sequence is CASISVGTF. The DNA is as follows: TGCGCCAGCATCTCGGTTGGCACCTTC.